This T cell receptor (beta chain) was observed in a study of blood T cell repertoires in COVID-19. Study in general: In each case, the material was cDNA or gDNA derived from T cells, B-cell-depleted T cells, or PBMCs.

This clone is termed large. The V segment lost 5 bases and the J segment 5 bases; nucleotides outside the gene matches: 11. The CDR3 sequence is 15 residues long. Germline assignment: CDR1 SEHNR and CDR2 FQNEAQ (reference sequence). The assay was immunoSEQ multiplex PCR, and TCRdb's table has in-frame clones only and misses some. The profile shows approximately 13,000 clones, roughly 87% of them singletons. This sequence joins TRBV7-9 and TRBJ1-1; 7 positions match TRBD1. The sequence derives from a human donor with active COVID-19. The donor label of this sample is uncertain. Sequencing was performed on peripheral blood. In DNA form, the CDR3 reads TGTGCCAGCAGCCCAGGGTGGGACAGCCTTACTGAAGCTTTCTTT. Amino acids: CASSPGWDSLTEAFF.